Shown below are 24 T cell receptor beta chains from a single sample sequenced in a study of control samples from healthy donors and cancer patients. TCRdb's copy holds only in-frame clones and misses some; the assay was immunoSEQ multiplex PCR. The repertoire holds 90,000 to 95,000 clones, with around four fifths as singletons. Sequencing input: blood. These receptors all come from a man younger than 40 in good health.

This chain's CDR3 is CSLGAYNEQFF. As DNA, the CDR3 is TGCTCCTTGGGGGCTTACAATGAGCAGTTCTTC. The J gene is TRBJ2-1, the V gene TRBV29-1; possibly TRBD1 for D (6 bases). This CDR3 spans 11 amino acids. Per the germline V gene, CDR1 is SQVTM and CDR2 is ANQGSEA.

This sequence joins TRBV19 and TRBJ2-6, with a weak D call TRBD1 (5 bases). CDR3 length: 18 amino acids. V was clipped by 0 bases and J by 1 base, with 13 bases between them. Germline CDR1 and CDR2: LNHDA and SQIVND (reference sequence). This CDR3 is CASSIDPPSGSGANVLTF. In DNA form, the CDR3 reads TGTGCCAGTAGTATAGATCCCCCCTCAGGGTCTGGGGCCAACGTCCTGACTTTC. Supplemented by reference TRBV19 and TRBJ2-6, the full variable domain reads DGGITQSPKYLFRKEGQNVTLSCEQNLNHDAMYWYRQDPGQGLRLIYYSQIVNDFQKGDIAEGYSVSREKKESFPLTVTSAQKNPTAFYLCASSIDPPSGSGANVLTFGAGSRLTVL.

The rearrangement uses TRBV12-5 and TRBJ1-2; TRBD1 agrees at 9 bases. The CDR3 loop spans 15 amino acids. V gave up 5 bases and J gave up 6 bases; unmatched junction bases: 10. Germline V gives CDR1 LGHNT, CDR2 FRNRAP. The CDR3, as DNA: TGTGCTAGTGGTCCCCGAGGGACAGGGAGAAATGGCTACACCTTC. It is translated as CASGPRGTGRNGYTF.

This chain links TRBV5-1 with TRBJ2-7; 7 bases fit TRBD1. There are 13 residues in the CDR3. Per the germline V gene, CDR1 is SGHRS and CDR2 is YFSETQ. After removal of 2 bases from V and 4 bases from J, the junction contained 3 bases not matched to a gene. CDR3: CASSLLQGYEQYF. Here the CDR3 DNA reads TGCGCCAGCAGCTTATTACAGGGGTACGAGCAGTACTTC.

J is TRBJ2-2 and V is TRBV3-1 (or the pseudogene TRBV3-2), with D perhaps matching TRBD2 (6 bases). V gave up 4 bases and J gave up 0 bases, with 12 bases separating them. Germline V gene data show CDR1 as LGHDT and CDR2 as YNNKEL (reference sequence). The CDR3 sequence is 16 residues long. This CDR3 reads CASSRGVRANTGELFF. The DNA for the CDR3 is TGTGCCAGCAGCCGGGGGGTCCGCGCGAACACCGGGGAGCTGTTTTTT.

The chain carries TRBV2 and TRBJ2-1; D ambiguous. Germline V gene data show CDR1 as SNHLY and CDR2 as FYNNEI. V lost 8 bases to trimming and J lost 9 bases, with 17 bases between them. The CDR3 sequence is 13 residues long. This CDR3 reads CASHSNKGSEQFF. CDR3 DNA: TGTGCCAGCCACTCTAATAAGGGTAGTGAGCAGTTCTTC.

The gene calls are TRBV13 and TRBJ2-1; D not certain. Trimming removed 5 bases at V and 0 bases at J, with 11 bases between. The CDR3 is 15 amino acids. Germline CDR1 and CDR2: PRHDT and FYEKMQ (reference sequence). The CDR3 sequence: CASSLVPSSYNEQFF. CDR3 nucleotides: TGTGCCAGCAGCCTAGTCCCCAGCTCCTACAATGAGCAGTTCTTC.

This chain connects TRBV5-4 to TRBJ1-1, with a possible D match to TRBD1 (5 bases). The CDR3 covers 15 residues. Germline CDR1 and CDR2: SGHNT and YYREEE (reference sequence). V lost 5 bases and J 1 base, leaving 15 bases between the germline ends. CDR3 residues: CASSGGGGWNTEAFF. CDR3 nucleotides: TGTGCCAGCAGTGGGGGGGGAGGATGGAACACTGAAGCTTTCTTT. Filled out from reference TRBV5-4 and TRBJ1-1, the complete variable domain reads ETGVTQSPTHLIKTRGQQVTLRCSSQSGHNTVSWYQQALGQGPQFIFQYYREEENGRGNFPPRFSGLQFPNYSSELNVNALELDDSALYLCASSGGGGWNTEAFFGQGTRLTVV.

V is TRBV6-1 and J is TRBJ1-2; TRBD1 matches at 8 bases. V gave up 2 bases and J gave up 5 bases; unmatched junction bases: 7. The CDR3 length is 15 residues. In germline, CDR1 is MNHNS, CDR2 SASEGT. DNA of the CDR3: TGTGCCAGCAGTGAACGGCAGGGGGCGAATTATGGCTACACCTTC. Protein product: CASSERQGANYGYTF.

The chain is built from TRBV30 and TRBJ2-2, with 14 bases matching TRBD2. V lost 3 bases and J lost 4; bases outside the gene matches: 7. Germline CDR1 reads GTSNPN; CDR2 reads SVGIG (reference sequence). This CDR3 spans 17 amino acids. CDR3 nucleotides: TGTGCCTGGAGCTCCGGGACTAGCGGGAGACCCACCGGGGAGCTGTTTTTT. As protein: CAWSSGTSGRPTGELFF.

This chain joins TRBV5-1 and TRBJ2-1; no definite D call. V was cut by 0 bases and J by 0 bases, with 7 bases left in between. This CDR3 comprises 15 residues. CDR1 and CDR2 (germline): SGHRS, YFSETQ. The CDR3 protein is CASSLAESSYNEQFF. The DNA for the CDR3 is TGCGCCAGCAGCTTGGCGGAGAGCTCCTACAATGAGCAGTTCTTC.

The chain couples TRBV11-1 to TRBJ1-1, with D possibly TRBD1 on 6 matching bases. The CDR3 has 14 residues. The germline CDR1 and CDR2 sequences are SGHAT and FQDESV (reference sequence). The ends were cut back, 5 bases at V and 4 bases at J, with 14 bases in the middle. This chain's CDR3 is CASSAGHSVTEAFF. CDR3 nucleotide sequence: TGTGCCAGCAGCGCGGGACATTCTGTCACTGAAGCTTTCTTT.

The chain employs TRBV5-5 and TRBJ1-6; the D is unclear. The CDR3 extends over 15 amino acids. CDR1 SGHKS and CDR2 YYEKEE come from the germline V gene (reference sequence). Deletions cut 2 bases from V and 0 bases from J, with 6 bases between. CDR3 DNA: TGTGCCAGCAGCTTCGGGAGCTCCTATAATTCACCCCTCCACTTT. Its protein product is CASSFGSSYNSPLHF.

The chain uses TRBV27 and TRBJ1-5; no definite D call. Germline V lookup: CDR1 MNHEY, CDR2 SMNVEV (reference sequence). Trimming removed 6 bases at V and 0 bases at J, with 6 bases between. The CDR3 has 13 residues. CDR3 nucleotides: TGTGCCAGCAGAGGGTATAGCAATCAGCCCCAGCATTTT. Protein: CASRGYSNQPQHF.

This clone appeared once. DNA of the CDR3: TGTGCCAGCAGCCAGGGAGCCGGCTACACCTTC. This sequence encodes CASSQGAGYTF. This chain uses TRBV7-9 with TRBJ1-2, with D tentatively TRBD1 (5 bases). Trimming took 5 bases from V and 8 from J, leaving 9 bases between them. CDR1 is SEHNR, CDR2 FQNEAQ, per germline (reference sequence). The CDR3 runs to 11 residues.

In this sample, this clone turned up a few times. This sequence joins TRBV5-1 and TRBJ1-4; D call uncertain. The V gene's germline CDR1 is SGHRS and CDR2 YFSETQ. The CDR3 contains 14 residues. Trimming shortened V by 8 bases and J by 4 bases, and 15 bases separated the two germline ends. This chain's CDR3 is CARHPTDGNEKLFF. The DNA of the CDR3 is TGCGCCAGACACCCCACGGACGGTAATGAAAAACTGTTTTTT.

This chain joins TRBV19 and TRBJ1-5, with D unresolved. The germline V gene has CDR1 LNHDA and CDR2 SQIVND (reference sequence). This CDR3 region has 14 residues. Trimming removed 1 base from V and 3 bases from J, with 7 bases in between. The CDR3 here is CASSIGQNNQPQHF. The CDR3 DNA sequence: TGTGCCAGTAGTATAGGGCAGAACAATCAGCCCCAGCATTTT.

The chain links TRBV5-1 to TRBJ2-1; TRBD2 matches 13 bases. The germline CDR1 and CDR2 sequences are SGHRS and YFSETQ. Germline trimming cut 0 bases from V and 2 bases from J; bases unmatched to any gene: 8. This CDR3 spans 19 amino acids. The CDR3 DNA sequence: TGCGCCAGCAGCTTGGCGACTAGCGGGGGGAGAGCCCCCTACAATGAGCAGTTCTTC. This sequence encodes CASSLATSGGRAPYNEQFF.

The chain is built from TRBV5-1 and TRBJ1-2; TRBD1 matches 7 bases. CDR3 length: 15 residues. The ends lost 4 bases at V and 0 bases at J; junction bases unmatched: 6. Germline lookup yields CDR1 SGHRS and CDR2 YFSETQ. Written as DNA, the CDR3 is TGCGCCAGCAGCCCGGAGGGGGCGACTAACTATGGCTACACCTTC. Translation gives CASSPEGATNYGYTF.

The chain has TRBV10-1 and TRBJ2-4; 9 nucleotides align to TRBD2. Germline V gene sequence: CDR1 WNHNN, CDR2 SYGVQD (reference sequence). Losses at the gene ends were 5 bases for V and 6 bases for J; bases not matched to a gene: 20. The CDR3 covers 19 residues. Here the CDR3 DNA reads TGCGCCAGCAGTCCAGCGGTTGGTTTGAGCGGGGGGCCGGGAAACATTCAGTACTTC. Its protein product is CASSPAVGLSGGPGNIQYF.

This clone was recorded a few times. The gene calls are TRBV19 and TRBJ2-2; a weak D match, TRBD1 (6 bases). CDR1 is LNHDA and CDR2 is SQIVND in the germline V gene (reference sequence). V was shortened by 9 bases and J by 5 bases, with 19 bases between the two germline ends. The CDR3 has 15 residues. The CDR3 loop reads CASTQLTGFTGELFF. CDR3 DNA sequence: TGTGCCAGCACTCAACTTACAGGGTTTACCGGGGAGCTGTTTTTT.

The gene calls are TRBV7-9 and TRBJ1-5; D unclear. Germline lookup yields CDR1 SEHNR and CDR2 FQNEAQ (reference sequence). V lost 2 bases to trimming and J lost 7 bases, with 18 bases between them. The CDR3 length is 16 residues. As DNA, the CDR3 is TGTGCCAGCAGCTTATGGCCAGCTGAAAGAAAACAGCCCCAGCATTTT. This sequence encodes CASSLWPAERKQPQHF.

V is TRBV2 and J is TRBJ2-7, with TRBD1 matching over 10 bases. Germline-derived CDR1 and CDR2 are SNHLY and FYNNEI. V shed 4 bases and J 2 bases; nucleotides not matched to a gene: 5. The CDR3 totals 15 residues. CDR3 amino acids: CASSADRGRPYEQYF. In DNA, the CDR3 is TGTGCCAGCAGTGCCGACAGGGGGCGACCCTACGAGCAGTACTTC.

The rearrangement uses TRBV23-1 and TRBJ2-7, with D unclear. TRBV23-1 is designated an ORF whose function remains uncertain. The V and J ends lost 2 bases and 8 bases respectively, with 16 bases between them. The CDR3 loop spans 14 amino acids. The CDR3 here is CASSQRTGHWKQYF. In DNA, the CDR3 is TGCGCCAGCAGTCAAAGGACGGGCCACTGGAAGCAGTACTTC.